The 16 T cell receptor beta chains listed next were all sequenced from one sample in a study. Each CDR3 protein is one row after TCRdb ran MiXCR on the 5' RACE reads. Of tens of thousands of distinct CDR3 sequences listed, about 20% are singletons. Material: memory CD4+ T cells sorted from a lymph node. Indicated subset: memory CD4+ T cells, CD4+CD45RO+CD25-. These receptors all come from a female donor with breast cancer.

CDR3 sequence reads: CASSTTGGAPGNTIYF. Here the CDR3 DNA reads TGTGCCAGCAGCACCACAGGGGGCGCCCCTGGAAACACCATATATTTT. The V and J genes are TRBV28 and TRBJ1-3; 9 positions agree with TRBD1. CDR1 MDHEN and CDR2 SYDVKM come from the germline V gene. The CDR3 is made up of 16 amino acids. V gave up 6 bases and J gave up 2 bases; unmatched junction bases: 8.

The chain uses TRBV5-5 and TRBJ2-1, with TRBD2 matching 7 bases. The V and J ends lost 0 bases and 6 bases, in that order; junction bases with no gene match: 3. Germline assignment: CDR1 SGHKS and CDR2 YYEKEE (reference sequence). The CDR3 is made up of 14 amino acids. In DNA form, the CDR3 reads TGTGCCAGCAGCTTGGCCAGGACTAGCAATGAGCAGTTCTTC. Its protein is CASSLARTSNEQFF.

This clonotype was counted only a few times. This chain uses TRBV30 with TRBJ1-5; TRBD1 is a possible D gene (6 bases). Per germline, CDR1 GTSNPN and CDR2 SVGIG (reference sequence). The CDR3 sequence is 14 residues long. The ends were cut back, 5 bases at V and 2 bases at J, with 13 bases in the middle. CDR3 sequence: CAWSQGSGNQPQHF. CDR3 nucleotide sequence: TGTGCCTGGTCCCAGGGGTCGGGCAATCAGCCCCAGCATTTT.

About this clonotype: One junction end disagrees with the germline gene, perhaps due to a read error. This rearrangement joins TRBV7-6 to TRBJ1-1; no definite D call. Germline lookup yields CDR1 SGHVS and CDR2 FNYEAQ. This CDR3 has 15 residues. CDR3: CASSRDTLRSTKAFF. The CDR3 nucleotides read TGTGCCAGCAGCCGCGATACCTTACGTAGCACTAAAGCTTTCTTT. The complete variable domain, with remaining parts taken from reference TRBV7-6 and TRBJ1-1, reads GAGVSQSPRYKVTKRGQDVALRCDPISGHVSLYWYRQALGQGPEFLTYFNYEAQQDKSGLPNDRFSAERPEGSISTLTIQRTEQRDSAMYRCASSRDTLRSTKAFFGQGTRLTVV.

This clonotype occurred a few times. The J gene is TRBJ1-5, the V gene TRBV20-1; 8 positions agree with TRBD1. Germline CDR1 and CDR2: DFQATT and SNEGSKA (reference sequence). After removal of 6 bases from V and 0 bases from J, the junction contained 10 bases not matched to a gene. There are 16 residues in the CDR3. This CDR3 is CSAVTGALDSNQPQHF. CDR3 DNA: TGCAGTGCCGTGACAGGGGCCTTAGATAGCAATCAGCCCCAGCATTTT.

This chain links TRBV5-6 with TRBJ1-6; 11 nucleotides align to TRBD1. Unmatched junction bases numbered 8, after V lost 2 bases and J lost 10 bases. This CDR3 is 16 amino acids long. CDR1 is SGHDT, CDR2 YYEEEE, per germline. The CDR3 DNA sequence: TGTGCCAGCAGCTTAGGACAGGGGGCGGTCGGATCACCCCTCCACTTT. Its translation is CASSLGQGAVGSPLHF.

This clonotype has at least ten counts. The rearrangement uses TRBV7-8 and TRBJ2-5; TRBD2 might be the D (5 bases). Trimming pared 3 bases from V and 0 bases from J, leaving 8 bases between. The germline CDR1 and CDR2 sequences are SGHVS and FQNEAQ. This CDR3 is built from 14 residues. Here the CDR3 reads CASSFSDYQETQYF. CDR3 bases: TGTGCCAGCAGCTTTAGCGACTACCAAGAGACCCAGTACTTC.

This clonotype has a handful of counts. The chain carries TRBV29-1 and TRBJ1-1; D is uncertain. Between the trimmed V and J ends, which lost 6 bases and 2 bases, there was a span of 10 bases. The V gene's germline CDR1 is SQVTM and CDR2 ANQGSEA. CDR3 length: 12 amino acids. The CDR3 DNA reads TGCAGCGTCTCCGCTATCAACACTGAAGCTTTCTTT. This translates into CSVSAINTEAFF.

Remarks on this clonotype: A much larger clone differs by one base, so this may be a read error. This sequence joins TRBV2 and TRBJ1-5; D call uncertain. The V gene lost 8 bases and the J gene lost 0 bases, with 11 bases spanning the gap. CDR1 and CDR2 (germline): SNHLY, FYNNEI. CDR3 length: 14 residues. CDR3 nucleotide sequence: TGTGCCAGCGCTGAGGGAAATAGCAATCAGCCCCAGCATTTT. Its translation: CASAEGNSNQPQHF. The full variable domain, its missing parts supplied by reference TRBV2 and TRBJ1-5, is EPEVTQTPSHQVTQMGQEVILRCVPISNHLYFYWYRQILGQKVEFLVSFYNNEISEKSEIFDDQFSVERPDGSNFTLKIRSTKLEDSAMYFCASAEGNSNQPQHFGDGTRLSIL.

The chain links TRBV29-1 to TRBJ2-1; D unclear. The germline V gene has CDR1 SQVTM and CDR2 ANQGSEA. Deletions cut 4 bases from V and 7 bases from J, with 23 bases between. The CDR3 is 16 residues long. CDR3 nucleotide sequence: TGCAGCGTTGCTAGTCCCCGTGGGTCGTTTTCGAATGAGCAGTTCTTC. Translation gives CSVASPRGSFSNEQFF.

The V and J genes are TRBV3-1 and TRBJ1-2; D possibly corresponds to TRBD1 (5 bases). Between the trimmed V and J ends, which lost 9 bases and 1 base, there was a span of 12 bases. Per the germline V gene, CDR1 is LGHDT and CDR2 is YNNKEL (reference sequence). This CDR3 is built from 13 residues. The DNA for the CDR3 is TGTGCCAGTAGACAGCACAATAACTATGGCTACACCTTC. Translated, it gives CASRQHNNYGYTF.

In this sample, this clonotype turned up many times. DNA of the CDR3: TGTGCCAGCAGCTTAGGGCAAAAGCCTTACTTC. This translates into CASSLGQKPYF. The chain carries TRBV7-2 and TRBJ2-4; no reliable D call. V dropped 1 base and J dropped 16 bases, with 11 bases sitting between them. Germline CDR1 SGHTA, CDR2 FQGNSA. The CDR3 totals 11 residues.

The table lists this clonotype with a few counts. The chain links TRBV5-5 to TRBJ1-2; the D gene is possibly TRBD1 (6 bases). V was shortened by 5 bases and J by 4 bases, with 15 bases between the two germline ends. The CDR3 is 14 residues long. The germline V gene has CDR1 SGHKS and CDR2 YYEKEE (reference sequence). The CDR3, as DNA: TGTGCCAGCAGGGCCACAGGGAGCGGCTATGGCTACACCTTC. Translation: CASRATGSGYGYTF.

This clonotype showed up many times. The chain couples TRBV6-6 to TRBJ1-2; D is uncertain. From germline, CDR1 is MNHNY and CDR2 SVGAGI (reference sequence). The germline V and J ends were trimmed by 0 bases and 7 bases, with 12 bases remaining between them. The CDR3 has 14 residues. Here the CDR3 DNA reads TGTGCCAGCAGTTACTCGGAGACTGAGGGTGGCTACACCTTC. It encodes CASSYSETEGGYTF.

The CDR3 nucleotides are TGTGCCAGCAGTAGCGGGAATTTATTCTACGAGCAGTACTTC. Protein: CASSSGNLFYEQYF. The chain has TRBV6-6 and TRBJ2-7; 7 bases align to TRBD2. Germline CDR1 reads MNHNY; CDR2 reads SVGAGI (reference sequence). The CDR3 is 14 residues long. Trimming took 5 bases from V and 3 from J; bases not matched to a gene: 7.

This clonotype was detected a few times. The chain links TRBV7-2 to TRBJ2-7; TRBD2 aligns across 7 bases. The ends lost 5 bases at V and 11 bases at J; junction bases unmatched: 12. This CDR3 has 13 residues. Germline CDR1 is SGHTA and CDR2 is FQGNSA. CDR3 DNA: TGTGCCAGCAGCCCCAACGCCGGCGGGAGTAAGTACTTC. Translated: CASSPNAGGSKYF.